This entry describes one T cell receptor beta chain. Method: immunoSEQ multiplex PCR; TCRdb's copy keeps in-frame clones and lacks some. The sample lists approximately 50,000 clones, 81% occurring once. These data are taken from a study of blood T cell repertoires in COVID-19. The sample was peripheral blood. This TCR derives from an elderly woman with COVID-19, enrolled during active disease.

The CDR3 is CASSKRAESGLYNEQFF. CDR3 DNA: TGCGCCAGCAGCAAAAGGGCGGAGTCGGGACTGTACAATGAGCAGTTCTTC. V is TRBV4-1 and J is TRBJ2-1; D is perhaps TRBD2 (6 bases). Germline V CDR1 and CDR2: MGHRA, YSYEKL. Trimming stripped 5 bases from V and 4 bases from J, with 21 bases between. CDR3 length: 17 residues.